What follows are 19 T cell receptor beta chains derived from one specimen sequenced in a study of cytotoxic CD8 clonotypes in ibrutinib-treated CLL. The method was immunoSEQ multiplex PCR; TCRdb's version includes in-frame clones alone and lacks a portion of them. This sample has 150,000 or so clones, with about four fifths found just once. Sequenced here: PBMCs, sampled after 12 months of ibrutinib treatment. The receptor set was obtained from a human donor with chronic lymphocytic leukemia.

The chain carries TRBV11-1 and TRBJ2-3; 10 nucleotides line up with TRBD2. The CDR3 is 16 amino acids. CDR1 SGHAT and CDR2 FQDESV come from the germline V gene (reference sequence). Trimming removed 1 base from V and 3 bases from J; junction bases left unmatched: 4. CDR3 loop: CASSLVSGRGTDTQYF. The CDR3 DNA is TGTGCCAGCAGCTTAGTCAGCGGGAGGGGAACAGATACGCAGTATTTT.

The rearrangement joins TRBV11-2 to TRBJ2-3; D is unresolved. V lost 4 bases and J 1 base, leaving 12 bases between the germline ends. Germline V gene sequence: CDR1 SGHAT, CDR2 FQNNGV. The length of the CDR3 is 15 residues. The CDR3 region is CASSSTRLGTDTQYF. CDR3 bases: TGTGCCAGCAGCTCGACCAGACTGGGCACAGATACGCAGTATTTT.

The chain couples TRBV5-6 to TRBJ2-3; tentative D call: TRBD2 (5 bases). The V gene's germline CDR1 is SGHDT and CDR2 YYEEEE. The CDR3 covers 15 residues. V gave up 1 base and J gave up 0 bases, with 9 bases separating them. The CDR3 region has the DNA TGTGCCAGCAGCTTGCCGGGATCTAGCACAGATACGCAGTATTTT. Its protein is CASSLPGSSTDTQYF.

J is TRBJ1-5 and V is TRBV5-6; TRBD1 matches at 9 bases. From germline, CDR1 is SGHDT and CDR2 YYEEEE. The CDR3 consists of 14 residues. V was clipped by 4 bases and J by 5 bases; unmatched bases: 4. In DNA, the CDR3 is TGTGCCAGCAGCCATAGGACAGGGGATCAGCCCCAGCATTTT. Translated: CASSHRTGDQPQHF.

This chain uses TRBV5-1 with TRBJ2-5; TRBD1 agrees at 7 bases. The trim removed 4 bases at V and 2 bases at J, leaving 11 bases unmatched. This CDR3 has 16 amino acids. Looked up from germline, CDR1 is SGHRS and CDR2 is YFSETQ. The CDR3 sequence: CASSIGTDWMQETQYF. In DNA form, the CDR3 reads TGCGCCAGCAGCATAGGGACAGACTGGATGCAAGAGACCCAGTACTTC. Using reference TRBV5-1 and TRBJ2-5 for the parts outside the CDR3, the full variable domain is KAGVTQTPRYLIKTRGQQVTLSCSPISGHRSVSWYQQTPGQGLQFLFEYFSETQRNKGNFPGRFSGRQFSNSRSEMNVSTLELGDSALYLCASSIGTDWMQETQYFGPGTRLLVL.

The chain is built from TRBV7-6 and TRBJ2-7, with 7 nucleotides matching TRBD1. Trimming cost V 5 bases and J 2 bases; bases outside gene matches: 12. The CDR3 has 16 amino acids. In germline, CDR1 is SGHVS, CDR2 FNYEAQ. The CDR3 region is CASSPTLRDRPYEQYF. DNA of the CDR3: TGTGCCAGCAGCCCCACCCTCCGGGACAGACCCTACGAGCAGTACTTC. Variable domain in full (rest from reference TRBV7-6 and TRBJ2-7): GAGVSQSPRYKVTKRGQDVALRCDPISGHVSLYWYRQALGQGPEFLTYFNYEAQQDKSGLPNDRFSAERPEGSISTLTIQRTEQRDSAMYRCASSPTLRDRPYEQYFGPGTRLTVT.

The J gene is TRBJ2-7, the V gene TRBV9; tentative D call: TRBD1 (5 bases). Between the trimmed V and J ends, which lost 0 bases and 4 bases, there was a span of 17 bases. The CDR3 covers 16 residues. Germline V gives CDR1 SGDLS, CDR2 YYNGEE. CDR3 nucleotides: TGTGCCAGCAGCGTAGATGGGTCGGGCAGGGTGTACGAGCAGTACTTC. It yields the protein CASSVDGSGRVYEQYF.

This chain uses TRBV4-1 with TRBJ2-1; 8 bases line up with TRBD2. V was pared by 0 bases and J by 9 bases, with 1 base of the junction left unmatched. Germline-derived CDR1 and CDR2 are MGHRA and YSYEKL. The CDR3 is 13 residues long. The CDR3 protein is CASSQDRGGEQFF. CDR3 sequence (DNA): TGCGCCAGCAGCCAAGATCGGGGGGGTGAGCAGTTCTTC.

The chain recombines TRBV5-1 with TRBJ2-7; 7 nucleotides match TRBD1. Germline CDR1 and CDR2: SGHRS and YFSETQ. The CDR3 has 16 residues. V gave up 5 bases and J gave up 2 bases; unmatched junction bases: 13. The CDR3 DNA reads as TGCGCCAGCAGTCCGGAAACAGGGGCCCGGGCCTACGAGCAGTACTTC. Residues: CASSPETGARAYEQYF.

This clone occurred once. The J gene is TRBJ2-7, the V gene TRBV7-3; D may correspond to TRBD1 or TRBD2 (5 bases each). This CDR3 is 14 amino acids long. V gave up 1 base and J gave up 6 bases, with 13 bases separating them. Germline CDR1 is SGHTA and CDR2 is FQGTGA. Here the CDR3 DNA reads TGTGCCAGCAGCTTAATGATGGGGGACGGCGAGCAGTACTTC. Translating gives CASSLMMGDGEQYF.

The rearrangement links TRBV6-5 to TRBJ2-5; D is unclear. V lost 2 bases, J lost 7 bases, and 17 bases lay in between. The CDR3 contains 15 residues. Germline V gives CDR1 MNHEY, CDR2 SVGAGI. CDR3 nucleotides: TGTGCCAGCAGTTACCTCGGACGGGTACCTGGGACCCAGTACTTC. This encodes CASSYLGRVPGTQYF.

The chain has TRBV20-1 and TRBJ2-7; D is unclear. The CDR3 spans 11 residues. V was clipped by 6 bases and J by 4 bases, with 10 bases between them. Germline CDR1 reads DFQATT; CDR2 reads SNEGSKA (reference sequence). As DNA, the CDR3 is TGCAGTGCGCTCGACGAATACGAGCAGTACTTC. Translation gives CSALDEYEQYF.

The chain uses TRBV30 and TRBJ2-4; 7 positions match TRBD1. The CDR3 extends over 14 amino acids. CDR1 and CDR2 (germline): GTSNPN, SVGIG (reference sequence). Trimming took 5 bases from V and 3 from J; bases not matched to a gene: 7. The CDR3 spells CAWGGWDSKNIQYF. In DNA form, the CDR3 reads TGTGCCTGGGGGGGCTGGGACAGCAAAAACATTCAGTACTTC.

This clone showed up just a few times. V usage is TRBV7-9 and J usage is TRBJ2-7, with D tentatively TRBD1 (5 bases). The CDR3 totals 13 residues. The V end lost 5 bases, the J end lost 1 base, and 9 bases lay between the germline ends. Germline V gene data show CDR1 as SEHNR and CDR2 as FQNEAQ (reference sequence). This CDR3 is CASSRQNSYEQYF. The CDR3 coding sequence is TGTGCCAGCAGCCGACAGAATTCCTACGAGCAGTACTTC.

The genes are TRBV7-6 and TRBJ2-5; no firm D call. CDR3 size: 14 residues. Trimming took 1 base from V and 4 from J, leaving 10 bases between them. Germline-derived CDR1 and CDR2 are SGHVS and FNYEAQ. The CDR3 nucleotides read TGTGCCAGCAGCTTAGAGTCCTGGGGAGAGACCCAGTACTTC. Translated: CASSLESWGETQYF.

The rearrangement uses TRBV28 and TRBJ2-1; 11 positions agree with TRBD1. The junction had 1 base not matched to a gene; V was cut back by 3 bases and J by 3 bases. CDR3 length: 15 residues. Germline CDR1 MDHEN, CDR2 SYDVKM. For the CDR3, the DNA is TGTGCCAGCAGTTTGGGGACAGGGGGCTACAATGAGCAGTTCTTC. Protein product: CASSLGTGGYNEQFF.

CDR3 nucleotides: TGTGCCAGCTCACCAGCATCAGGGGAGCACGAGCAGTACTTC. Protein product: CASSPASGEHEQYF. The chain recombines TRBV18 with TRBJ2-7, with a tentative D call TRBD1 (6 bases). Germline-derived CDR1 and CDR2 are KGHSH and LQKENI. The V gene lost 2 bases and the J gene lost 5 bases, with 13 bases spanning the gap. This CDR3 has 14 amino acids.

This chain uses TRBV9 with TRBJ2-5; D is possibly TRBD1 (5 bases). Trimming took off 0 bases at V and 4 bases at J, with 10 bases between the two ends. Per the germline V gene, CDR1 is SGDLS and CDR2 is YYNGEE. The CDR3 covers 14 residues. The CDR3 sequence is CASSVEGVGETQYF. CDR3 sequence (DNA): TGTGCCAGCAGCGTAGAAGGGGTGGGAGAGACCCAGTACTTC.

The CDR3 region is CASSPFLSSYNEQFF. As DNA, the CDR3 is TGTGCCAGCAGCCCATTTTTAAGCTCCTACAATGAGCAGTTCTTC. J is TRBJ2-1 and V is TRBV14, with D uncertain. Per the germline V gene, CDR1 is SGHDN and CDR2 is FVKESK. This CDR3 is built from 15 residues. V lost 4 bases to trimming and J lost 0 bases, with 10 bases between them.